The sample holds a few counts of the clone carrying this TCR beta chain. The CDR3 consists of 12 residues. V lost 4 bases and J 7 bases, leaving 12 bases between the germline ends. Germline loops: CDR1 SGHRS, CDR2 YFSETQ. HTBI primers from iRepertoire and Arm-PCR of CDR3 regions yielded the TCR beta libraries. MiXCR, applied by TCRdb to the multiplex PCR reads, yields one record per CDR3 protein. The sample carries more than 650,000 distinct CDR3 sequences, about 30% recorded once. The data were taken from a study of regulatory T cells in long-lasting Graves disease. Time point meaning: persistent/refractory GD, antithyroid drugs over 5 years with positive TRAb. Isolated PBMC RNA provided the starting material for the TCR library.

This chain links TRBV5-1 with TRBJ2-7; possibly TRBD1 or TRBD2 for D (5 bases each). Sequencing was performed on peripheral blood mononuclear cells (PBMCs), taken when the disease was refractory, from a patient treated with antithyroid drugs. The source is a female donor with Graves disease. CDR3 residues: CASSLGEFEQYF. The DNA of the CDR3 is TGCGCCAGCAGCCTGGGGGAATTTGAGCAGTACTTC.